Sequencing of this T cell receptor beta chain was carried out in a study of blood T cell repertoires in COVID-19 (dated by TCRdb to the early 2020s). Concerning the study at large: Samples covering the acute and convalescent phases of COVID-19 were provided by collaborators in the United States, Italy and Spain. The prospective study material was composed of cDNA or gDNA derived from T cells, B-cell-depleted T cells, or PBMCs. Subjects who had been exposed to COVID-19, were actively infected with it, or had recovered from it provided the deeply sampled blood TCRbeta repertoires that made up the dataset. The repertoires were released in a freely available public database intended as a resource for research on the immune response to SARS-CoV-2. Samples came from the ongoing ImmuneRACE study (first 160 participants) plus 1,254 subjects from 6 global collaborators. Sample metadata almost always included a de-identified subject ID, COVID-19 status, age in years and sex. HLA class I and class II types, where available, came from metadata supplied by the sample provider rather than from assay-based typing. What the authors observed across the whole study: The amount of clinical and demographic metadata varied by source and participant and was provided uncurated.

Cut back by 7 bases and 1 base, the V and J ends lie 14 bases apart. The CDR3 starts with the cysteine, ends with the phenylalanine, and has 14 residues. Here the CDR3 DNA is all that survives: 42 bases in frame from base 1. From a lookup of the germline V gene, CDR1 and CDR2 are SNHLY and FYNNEI. As to this clone: The antigen this receptor binds is unknown. Base qualities are not provided; no much larger clone lies one nucleotide away.

Whole blood was collected in K2EDTA tubes by collaborating institutions according to the institutions' own protocols. Collaborator samples were shipped for TCRbeta analysis as frozen whole blood, isolated PBMCs, or DNA extracted from either sample type. TCRbeta CDR3 regions were amplified from genomic DNA by means of the immunoSEQ Assay, a bias-controlled multiplex PCR. Per the original workflow: The number of nucleated cells in each sample was estimated by amplification of reference gene primers within the assay. Sequence reads were collapsed and filtered to measure the absolute abundance of every unique TCRbeta CDR3 rearrangement. For each sample, productive Simpson clonality was calculated as the square root of Simpson's diversity index over productive rearrangements. Not all clones reach the TCRdb copy of this immuneACCESS table, which keeps in-frame sequences only. Checked studies attribute under half of the gap to unresolved V genes and leave the rest unexplained. V and J calls and clone size are copied from that table; D and trimming were computed from the DNA. For this sample the table gives some 220,000 clones, of which more than 65% were detected only once. The ten largest account for about 8.9% of the sample.

The receptor comes from a man aged 50-59 years with active or convalescent COVID-19. The specimen sequenced was peripheral blood. The rearrangement combines TRBV2 with TRBJ2-7; the best D guess is TRBD1, with 6 bases matching. CDR3 region: CASNRDTTSYEQYF. The sequence in DNA is TGTGCCAGCAACCGGGACACAACTTCCTACGAGCAGTACTTC.